What follows are 10 T cell receptor beta chains derived from one specimen sequenced in a study of regulatory T cells in long-lasting Graves disease. Documented time point: newly diagnosed GD, antithyroid drugs for less than 3 months. Generation of the TCR library employed RNA extracted from PBMCs. With iRepertoire HTBI primers and Arm-PCR of CDR3 regions, TCR beta libraries were built. One entry per CDR3 protein, called by TCRdb with MiXCR from the multiplex PCR reads. Of about 320,000 distinct CDR3 sequences in the sample, more than 15% are singletons; the top ten hold roughly 35%. Sequencing used peripheral blood mononuclear cells (PBMCs), obtained at new diagnosis, from a patient treated with antithyroid drugs. These receptors were collected from a female donor with Graves disease.

This clonotype showed up many times. The rearrangement links TRBV12-3 or TRBV12-4 to TRBJ2-5; 7 bases fit TRBD1. The CDR3 covers 15 residues. Trimming cost V 5 bases and J 4 bases; bases outside gene matches: 10. CDR3 nucleotide sequence: TGTGCCAGCAGTCGTAACAGGGGAGTGGGAGAGACCCAGTACTTC. This encodes CASSRNRGVGETQYF.

The rearrangement uses TRBV6-1 and TRBJ2-5; possibly TRBD1 or TRBD2 for D (5 bases each). Trimming pared 6 bases from V and 5 bases from J, leaving 7 bases between. Germline V CDR1 and CDR2: MNHNS, SASEGT. The length of the CDR3 is 11 residues. CDR3 in DNA: TGTGCCAGCAGAGGGGAGGAGACCCAGTACTTC. The encoded protein is CASRGEETQYF.

Concerning this clonotype: This sequence may be a read error, since a much larger clone differs from it by one base. The chain employs TRBV5-1 and TRBJ2-7, with 9 bases aligning to TRBD1. Germline CDR1 and CDR2: SGHRS and YFSETQ. This CDR3 comprises 17 residues. The V segment lost 4 bases and the J segment 2 bases; nucleotides outside the gene matches: 13. The chain's CDR3 is CASSLGTGSILTYEQYF. The DNA for the CDR3 is TGCGCCAGCAGCCTCGGGACAGGGTCGATCCTTACCTACGAGCAGTACTTC.

There are many counts of this clonotype. This chain links TRBV19 with TRBJ1-2; 12 nucleotides match TRBD1. This CDR3 has 14 residues. Losses at the gene ends were 9 bases for V and 4 bases for J; bases not matched to a gene: 6. CDR1 LNHDA and CDR2 SQIVND come from the germline V gene (reference sequence). The CDR3 DNA sequence: TGTGCCAGCGGACCGGGACAGGGGGCCTATGGCTACACCTTC. Translation gives CASGPGQGAYGYTF.

This clonotype was counted at least ten times. V usage is TRBV6-1 and J usage is TRBJ1-6, with 8 bases that match TRBD1. CDR3 size: 15 residues. V was pared by 6 bases and J by 4 bases, with 5 bases of the junction left unmatched. CDR1 and CDR2 from the germline V gene are MNHNS and SASEGT. The CDR3 here is CASSPGTGYNSPLHF. Written as DNA, the CDR3 is TGTGCCAGCAGCCCGGGGACAGGATATAATTCACCCCTCCACTTT.

This clonotype occurred many times. J is TRBJ2-4 and V is TRBV7-9, with D perhaps matching TRBD1 or TRBD2 (5 bases each). CDR3 size: 15 residues. V lost 2 bases and J 6 bases, leaving 14 bases between the germline ends. The germline V gene has CDR1 SEHNR and CDR2 FQNEAQ (reference sequence). Here the CDR3 DNA reads TGTGCCAGCAGCTTAACCCAGGGAGCCTCAAACATTCAGTACTTC. Its translation is CASSLTQGASNIQYF.

This clonotype was found many times. This sequence joins TRBV11-2 and TRBJ2-2; D unclear. V shed 2 bases and J shed 2 bases, with 6 bases lying between them. This CDR3 has 14 amino acids. The germline CDR1 and CDR2 sequences are SGHAT and FQNNGV. Here the CDR3 reads CASSLLPNTGELFF. The CDR3 DNA is TGTGCCAGCAGCTTACTTCCCAACACCGGGGAGCTGTTTTTT.

The chain combines TRBV6-9 with TRBJ1-2, with TRBD1 as a possible D gene (6 bases). Germline CDR1 MNHGY, CDR2 SVAAGI. Trimming took 4 bases from V and 8 from J, leaving 11 bases between them. The CDR3 runs to 12 residues. CDR3 loop: CASSSRQAGYTF. CDR3 nucleotide sequence: TGTGCCAGCAGTTCTCGACAGGCCGGCTACACCTTC.

V gene TRBV20-1 combines with J gene TRBJ1-2; D possibly corresponds to TRBD1 (5 bases). Germline CDR1 reads DFQATT; CDR2 reads SNEGSKA (reference sequence). The CDR3 is 14 amino acids. The V and J ends lost 5 bases and 1 base respectively, with 14 bases between them. In DNA, the CDR3 is TGCAGTGCTGGAGGACGGGGCAGTAACTATGGCTACACCTTC. Its translation is CSAGGRGSNYGYTF.

This clonotype showed up many times. The chain recombines TRBV2 with TRBJ2-1; D is perhaps TRBD2 (6 bases). Deletions cut 2 bases from V and 6 bases from J, with 20 bases between. Germline V gives CDR1 SNHLY, CDR2 FYNNEI. CDR3 length: 17 residues. CDR3 loop: CASSERGPGLGSNEQFF. The CDR3 DNA reads TGTGCCAGCAGTGAACGTGGCCCGGGACTGGGCTCCAATGAGCAGTTCTTC. Full variable domain (remainder filled in from reference TRBV2 and TRBJ2-1): EPEVTQTPSHQVTQMGQEVILRCVPISNHLYFYWYRQILGQKVEFLVSFYNNEISEKSEIFDDQFSVERPDGSNFTLKIRSTKLEDSAMYFCASSERGPGLGSNEQFFGPGTRLTVL.